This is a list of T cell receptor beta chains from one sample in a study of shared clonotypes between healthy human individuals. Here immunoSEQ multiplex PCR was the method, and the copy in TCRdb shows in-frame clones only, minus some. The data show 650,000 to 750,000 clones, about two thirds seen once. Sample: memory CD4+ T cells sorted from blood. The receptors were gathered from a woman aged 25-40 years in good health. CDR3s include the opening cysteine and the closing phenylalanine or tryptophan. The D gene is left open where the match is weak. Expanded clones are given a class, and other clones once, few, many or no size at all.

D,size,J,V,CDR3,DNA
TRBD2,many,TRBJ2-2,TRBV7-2,CASSLGLAGSNTGELFF,TGTGCCAGCAGCTTAGGACTAGCGGGCTCGAACACCGGGGAGCTGTTTTTT
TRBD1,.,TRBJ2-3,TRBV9,CASSAQVATGGDTQYF,TGTGCCAGCAGCGCCCAGGTCGCCACAGGGGGAGATACGCAGTATTTT
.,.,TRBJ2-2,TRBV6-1,CASTGRRTGELFF,TGTGCCAGCACCGGAAGGAGGACCGGGGAGCTGTTTTTT
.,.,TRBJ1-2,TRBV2,CASSVLVGYTF,TGTGCCAGCAGTGTTTTGGTTGGCTACACCTTC
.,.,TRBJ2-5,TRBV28,CASSSSGKQETQYF,TGTGCCAGCAGTTCCTCCGGGAAGCAAGAGACCCAGTACTTC
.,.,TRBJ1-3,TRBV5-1,CASSFWGSGNTIYF,TGCGCCAGCAGCTTTTGGGGGTCTGGAAACACCATATATTTT
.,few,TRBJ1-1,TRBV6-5,CASSYWAGERAEAFF,TGTGCCAGCAGTTACTGGGCAGGGGAGCGGGCTGAAGCTTTCTTT
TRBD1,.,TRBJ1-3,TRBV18,CASSPSGQGTGNTIYF,TGTGCCAGCTCACCGTCGGGACAGGGAACTGGAAACACCATATATTTT
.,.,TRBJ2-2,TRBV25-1,CASSPANTGELFF,TGTGCCAGCAGCCCGGCGAACACCGGGGAGCTGTTTTTT
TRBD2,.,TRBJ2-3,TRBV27,CASPYPRGGSGPDTQYF,TGTGCCAGCCCATACCCACGGGGCGGGAGTGGCCCAGATACGCAGTATTTT
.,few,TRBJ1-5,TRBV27,CASSLSRGNQPQHF,TGTGCCAGCAGTTTATCGAGGGGTAATCAGCCCCAGCATTTT
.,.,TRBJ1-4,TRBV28,CASSSMGWGEVEKLFF,TGTGCCAGCAGTTCAATGGGATGGGGGGAAGTTGAAAAACTGTTTTTT
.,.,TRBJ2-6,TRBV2,CASSAYEPGANVLTF,TGTGCCAGCAGTGCATACGAACCTGGGGCCAACGTCCTGACTTTC
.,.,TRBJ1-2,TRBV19,CASKTINYGYTF,TGTGCCAGTAAGACTATTAACTATGGCTACACCTTC
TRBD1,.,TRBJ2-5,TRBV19,CASSIGSRGMWETQYF,TGTGCCAGTAGTATCGGATCCAGGGGGATGTGGGAGACCCAGTACTTC
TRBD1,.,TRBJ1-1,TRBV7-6,CASSPRQGPMNTEAFF,TGTGCCAGCAGCCCGAGACAGGGACCAATGAACACTGAAGCTTTCTTT
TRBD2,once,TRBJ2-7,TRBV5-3,CARSQLSGRETYEQYF,TGTGCCAGAAGTCAACTTAGCGGGAGGGAAACCTACGAGCAGTACTTC
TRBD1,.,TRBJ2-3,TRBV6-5,CASRRGQGVWDTQYF,TGTGCCAGTAGAAGGGGACAGGGGGTTTGGGATACGCAGTATTTT
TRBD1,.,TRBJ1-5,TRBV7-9,CASSLAILGQPPLPQHF,TGTGCCAGCAGCTTAGCGATCTTGGGACAGCCACCTTTGCCCCAGCATTTT
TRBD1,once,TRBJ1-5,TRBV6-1,CASSRQGTQPQHF,TGTGCCAGCTCCCGACAGGGCACTCAGCCCCAGCATTTT
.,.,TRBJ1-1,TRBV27,CASSVRGNTEAFF,TGTGCCAGCAGTGTAAGAGGGAACACTGAAGCTTTCTTT
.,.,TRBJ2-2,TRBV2,CATHGSFAGELFF,TGTGCCACCCATGGTAGTTTTGCCGGGGAGCTGTTTTTT
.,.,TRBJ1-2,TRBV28,CASSFYSSYGYTF,TGTGCCAGCAGTTTTTACAGCTCCTATGGCTACACCTTC
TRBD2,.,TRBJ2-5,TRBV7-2,CASTSFSGRAGETQYF,TGTGCCAGCACCAGTTTTAGCGGGAGGGCTGGGGAGACCCAGTACTTC
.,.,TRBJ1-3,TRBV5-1,CASSLQGPSSGNTIYF,TGCGCCAGCAGCTTGCAGGGGCCCAGCTCTGGAAACACCATATATTTT
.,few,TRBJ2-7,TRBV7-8,CASSPRLAYEQYF,TGTGCCAGCAGCCCCAGGTTGGCCTACGAGCAGTACTTC
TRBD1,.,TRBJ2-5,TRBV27,CASRATGEETQYF,TGTGCCAGCAGAGCGACAGGGGAGGAGACCCAGTACTTC
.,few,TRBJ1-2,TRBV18,CASSPPGANYGYTF,TGTGCCAGCTCACCACCAGGGGCGAACTATGGCTACACCTTC
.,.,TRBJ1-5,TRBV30,CAWSAGRNQPQHF,TGTGCCTGGAGTGCAGGCCGCAATCAGCCCCAGCATTTT
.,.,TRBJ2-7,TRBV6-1,CASSEGYEQYF,TGTGCCAGCAGTGAAGGTTACGAGCAGTACTTC
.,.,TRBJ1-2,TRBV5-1,CASSLGARGYTF,TGCGCCAGCAGCTTAGGGGCTCGGGGCTACACCTTC
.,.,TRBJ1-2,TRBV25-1,CASSEYPYGYTF,TGTGCCAGCAGTGAATATCCCTATGGCTACACCTTC
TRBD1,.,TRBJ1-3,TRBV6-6,CASSFPGQGGTIYF,TGTGCCAGCAGTTTCCCGGGACAGGGGGGCACCATATATTTT
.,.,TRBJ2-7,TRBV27,CASSYKADSYEQYF,TGTGCCAGCAGTTATAAGGCAGACTCCTACGAGCAGTACTTC
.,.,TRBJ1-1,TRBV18,CASHGGNTEAFF,TGTGCCAGCCACGGGGGAAACACTGAAGCTTTCTTT
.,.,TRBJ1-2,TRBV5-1,CASSLSPGQGYGYTF,TGCGCCAGCAGCTTGTCTCCAGGGCAGGGCTATGGCTACACCTTC
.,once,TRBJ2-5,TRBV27,CASSSQDRPGETQYF,TGTGCCAGCAGTTCTCAGGACCGGCCCGGGGAGACCCAGTACTTC
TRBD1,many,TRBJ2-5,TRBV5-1,CASSQDRGRYF,TGCGCCAGCAGCCAAGACAGGGGGCGTTACTTC
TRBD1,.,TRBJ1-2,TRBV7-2,CASSRGQNYGYTF,TGTGCCAGCAGCAGGGGACAGAACTATGGCTACACCTTC
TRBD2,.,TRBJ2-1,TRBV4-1,CASSQDLAGGSYNEQFF,TGCGCCAGCAGCCAAGATCTAGCGGGCGGCTCCTACAATGAGCAGTTCTTC
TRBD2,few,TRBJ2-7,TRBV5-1,CASSDRTGGVYEQYF,TGCGCCAGCAGCGACCGGACGGGAGGGGTCTACGAGCAGTACTTC
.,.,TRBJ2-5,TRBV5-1,CASQEGDGETQYF,TGCGCCTCCCAGGAGGGGGACGGAGAGACCCAGTACTTC
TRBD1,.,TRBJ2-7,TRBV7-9,CASRNRGYEQYF,TGTGCCAGCAGAAACAGGGGCTACGAGCAGTACTTC
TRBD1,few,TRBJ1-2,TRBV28,CATLGTVSNYGYTF,TGTGCCACCCTAGGGACAGTGTCTAACTATGGCTACACCTTC
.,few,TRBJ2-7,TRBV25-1,CASSEYPTGGVEGHEQYF,TGTGCCAGCAGTGAATATCCAACCGGTGGGGTGGAAGGCCACGAGCAGTACTTC
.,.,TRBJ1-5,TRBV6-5,CASSHDRNQPQHF,TGTGCCAGCAGTCATGACAGAAATCAGCCCCAGCATTTT
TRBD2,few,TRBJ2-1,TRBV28,CASSPGTSGLSYNEQFF,TGTGCCAGCAGTCCTGGGACTAGCGGGTTATCCTACAATGAGCAGTTCTTC
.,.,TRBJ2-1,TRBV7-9,CASSLVGTHNEQFF,TGTGCCAGCAGCTTAGTAGGGACCCACAATGAGCAGTTCTTC
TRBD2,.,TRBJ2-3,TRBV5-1,CASSLEFREADTQYF,TGCGCCAGCAGCTTGGAATTTCGGGAGGCAGATACGCAGTATTTT
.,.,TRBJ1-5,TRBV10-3,CAISSQESNQPQHF,TGTGCCATCAGTTCTCAGGAGAGCAATCAGCCCCAGCATTTT
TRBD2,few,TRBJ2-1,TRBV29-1,CSVGAGWYNEQFF,TGCAGCGTTGGAGCGGGATGGTACAATGAGCAGTTCTTC
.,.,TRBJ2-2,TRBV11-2,CASSLSDGELFF,TGTGCCAGCAGCTTATCGGACGGGGAGCTGTTTTTT
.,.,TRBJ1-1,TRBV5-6,CASRRAGRDTEAFF,TGTGCCAGTCGGCGGGCAGGGAGGGATACTGAAGCTTTCTTT